The 18 T cell receptor beta chains listed next were all sequenced from one sample in a study of T cell changes during pregnancy in multiple sclerosis. Profiled with immunoSEQ multiplex PCR; TCRdb holds only in-frame clones, not every one. The repertoire holds approximately 97,000 clones, with 91% as singletons. The sample here was peripheral blood, taken after pregnancy. These receptors were collected from a female donor in good health, enrolled as a control in a pregnancy study.

The chain employs TRBV4-3 and TRBJ2-7; TRBD2 agrees at 8 bases. The germline CDR1 and CDR2 sequences are LGHNA and YSLEER. J lost 2 bases, V lost 0 bases, and 3 bases had no gene match. CDR3 length: 15 amino acids. The CDR3 reads CASSQEGTSTYEQYF. The CDR3 bases are TGCGCCAGCAGCCAAGAAGGGACTAGTACCTACGAGCAGTACTTC.

The chain links TRBV5-1 to TRBJ1-1; weak D call: TRBD1 (6 bases). The V gene's germline CDR1 is SGHRS and CDR2 YFSETQ. This CDR3 has 14 residues. Trimming cost V 4 bases and J 4 bases, with 14 bases left between them. CDR3 protein: CASSTGRGGTEAFF. The CDR3, as DNA: TGCGCCAGCAGCACAGGTAGGGGGGGCACTGAAGCTTTCTTT. Complete variable domain (other parts from reference TRBV5-1 and TRBJ1-1): KAGVTQTPRYLIKTRGQQVTLSCSPISGHRSVSWYQQTPGQGLQFLFEYFSETQRNKGNFPGRFSGRQFSNSRSEMNVSTLELGDSALYLCASSTGRGGTEAFFGQGTRLTVV.

The chain has TRBV9 and TRBJ2-1, with D maybe TRBD1 (6 bases). The CDR3 has 16 amino acids. V was clipped by 0 bases and J by 1 base, with 11 bases between them. The germline CDR1 and CDR2 sequences are SGDLS and YYNGEE. CDR3 coding DNA: TGTGCCAGCAGCGTAGCTTCGGACAGTTCCTACAATGAGCAGTTCTTC. Encoded protein: CASSVASDSSYNEQFF.

V usage is TRBV18 and J usage is TRBJ1-1; D possibly corresponds to TRBD1 (5 bases). Germline CDR1 KGHSH, CDR2 LQKENI. V gave up 6 bases and J gave up 0 bases, with 14 bases separating them. CDR3 size: 15 residues. CDR3 coding DNA: TGTGCCAGCTCCAAACTGGAGGGGATGAACACTGAAGCTTTCTTT. Translated: CASSKLEGMNTEAFF.

J is TRBJ2-7 and V is TRBV28, with 7 bases identical to TRBD2. The CDR3 loop spans 16 amino acids. J was trimmed by 4 bases and V by 7 bases; bases with no gene match: 16. Germline values: CDR1 MDHEN, CDR2 SYDVKM. The CDR3 region is CASTPPVGGKPYEQYF. The CDR3 DNA sequence: TGTGCCAGCACCCCCCCGGTGGGGGGGAAACCTTACGAGCAGTACTTC. Using reference TRBV28 and TRBJ2-7 for the parts outside the CDR3, the full variable domain is DVKVTQSSRYLVKRTGEKVFLECVQDMDHENMFWYRQDPGLGLRLIYFSYDVKMKEKGDIPEGYSVSREKKERFSLILESASTNQTSMYLCASTPPVGGKPYEQYFGPGTRLTVT.

As DNA, the CDR3 is TGTGCCAGCAGGAGGACAGGGGCGGAAAAACTGTTTTTT. This codes for CASRRTGAEKLFF. V is TRBV2 and J is TRBJ1-4, with TRBD1 matching 9 bases. Germline loops: CDR1 SNHLY, CDR2 FYNNEI. J lost 8 bases, V lost 6 bases, and 4 bases had no gene match. This CDR3 contains 13 residues. Together with reference TRBV2 and TRBJ1-4, the CDR3 gives the full variable domain: EPEVTQTPSHQVTQMGQEVILRCVPISNHLYFYWYRQILGQKVEFLVSFYNNEISEKSEIFDDQFSVERPDGSNFTLKIRSTKLEDSAMYFCASRRTGAEKLFFGSGTQLSVL.

The rearrangement joins TRBV4-1 to TRBJ2-7; possible D gene TRBD1, 5 bases. The CDR3 consists of 13 residues. Trimming took 4 bases from V and 4 from J, leaving 11 bases between them. Germline V gives CDR1 MGHRA, CDR2 YSYEKL. DNA for the CDR3: TGCGCCAGCAGCCGGAGTACAGGATACGAGCAGTACTTC. Translation gives CASSRSTGYEQYF.

V usage is TRBV10-3 and J usage is TRBJ2-1; D perhaps matches TRBD2 (5 bases). Between the trimmed V and J ends, which lost 10 bases and 3 bases, there was a span of 13 bases. This CDR3 is built from 13 residues. CDR1 is ENHRY, CDR2 SYGVKD, per germline. As DNA, the CDR3 is TGTGCCACAGAAGGACTCCTCTACAATGAGCAGTTCTTC. This sequence encodes CATEGLLYNEQFF.

This clone has just one count. The chain recombines TRBV9 with TRBJ2-3; tentative D call: TRBD2 (5 bases). V was pared by 4 bases and J by 6 bases, with 15 bases between. Germline lookup yields CDR1 SGDLS and CDR2 YYNGEE. CDR3 length: 14 residues. In nucleotides, the CDR3 is TGTGCCAGCAGCCCCGGACTCGCCGCGGATACGCAGTATTTT. This sequence encodes CASSPGLAADTQYF. Drawing the rest from reference TRBV9 and TRBJ2-3, the complete variable domain is DSGVTQTPKHLITATGQRVTLRCSPRSGDLSVYWYQQSLDQGLQFLIQYYNGEERAKGNILERFSAQQFPDLHSELNLSSLELGDSALYFCASSPGLAADTQYFGPGTRLTVL.

J is TRBJ2-7 and V is TRBV7-2, with 12 bases lining up with TRBD2. Unmatched junction bases numbered 10, after V lost 7 bases and J lost 9 bases. The CDR3 covers 14 residues. Germline V gene data show CDR1 as SGHTA and CDR2 as FQGNSA. CDR3 sequence (DNA): TGTGCCAGCACTAGCGGGGGGGCTGGTAGGGGGCAGTACTTC. Encoded protein: CASTSGGAGRGQYF. Full variable domain (rest looked up from reference TRBV7-2 and TRBJ2-7): GAGVSQSPSNKVTEKGKDVELRCDPISGHTALYWYRQSLGQGLEFLIYFQGNSAPDKSGLPSDRFSAERTGGSVSTLTIQRTQQEDSAVYLCASTSGGAGRGQYFGPGTRLTVT.

The J gene is TRBJ1-3, the V gene TRBV5-4, with D hard to call. Trimming cost V 3 bases and J 1 base, with 14 bases left between them. The CDR3 contains 16 residues. The V gene's germline CDR1 is SGHNT and CDR2 YYREEE (reference sequence). CDR3 DNA: TGTGCCAGCAGCTATGACCGGGTACTTTCTGGAAACACCATATATTTT. Translating gives CASSYDRVLSGNTIYF. The full variable domain, completed using reference TRBV5-4 and TRBJ1-3, is ETGVTQSPTHLIKTRGQQVTLRCSSQSGHNTVSWYQQALGQGPQFIFQYYREEENGRGNFPPRFSGLQFPNYSSELNVNALELDDSALYLCASSYDRVLSGNTIYFGEGSWLTVV.

The V gene is TRBV29-1, the J gene TRBJ2-1; 7 bases align to TRBD2. Trimming cost V 1 base and J 6 bases; bases outside gene matches: 9. The CDR3 length is 15 residues. CDR1 is SQVTM and CDR2 is ANQGSEA in the germline V gene. The CDR3: CSVEGGGTSLNEQFF. The CDR3 DNA is TGCAGCGTTGAAGGGGGGGGGACCTCCCTCAATGAGCAGTTCTTC.

The CDR3 loop is CASFQGGSNEQYF. Here the CDR3 DNA reads TGTGCCAGCTTCCAAGGGGGATCTAACGAGCAGTACTTC. The chain is built from TRBV18 and TRBJ2-7, with D possibly being TRBD1 (6 bases). Germline-derived CDR1 and CDR2 are KGHSH and LQKENI. V was cut by 7 bases and J by 5 bases, with 15 bases left in between. The CDR3 has 13 residues. The full variable domain, rest sourced from reference TRBV18 and TRBJ2-7, is NAGVMQNPRHLVRRRGQEARLRCSPMKGHSHVYWYRQLPEEGLKFMVYLQKENIIDESGMPKERFSAEFPKEGPSILRIQQVVRGDSAAYFCASFQGGSNEQYFGPGTRLTVT.

V gene TRBV10-3 combines with J gene TRBJ2-1; D is undetermined. V lost 3 bases and J 0 bases, leaving 9 bases between the germline ends. CDR3 length equals 15 residues. The germline CDR1 and CDR2 sequences are ENHRY and SYGVKD. The chain's CDR3 is CAISDTPSSYNEQFF. The DNA for the CDR3 is TGTGCCATCAGTGACACTCCGAGCTCCTACAATGAGCAGTTCTTC.

As regards this clone: A junction end diverges from the germline sequence, so it may reflect a read error. The chain recombines TRBV7-7 with TRBJ2-2, with a possible D match to TRBD2 (5 bases). Per the germline V gene, CDR1 is SSHAT and CDR2 is FNYEAQ (reference sequence). This CDR3 has 14 amino acids. Here the CDR3 DNA reads TGTGCTAGCAGCTTAACGGGGTCCACCGGGGAGCTGTTTTTT. Protein sequence: CASSLTGSTGELFF.

The rearrangement uses TRBV6-6 and TRBJ1-1; possible D gene TRBD1, 5 bases. Trimming pared 3 bases from V and 1 base from J, leaving 12 bases between. The germline V gene has CDR1 MNHNY and CDR2 SVGAGI (reference sequence). The CDR3 spans 15 residues. The DNA of the CDR3 is TGTGCCAGCAGTTATTCCGACAGCCGGAACACTGAAGCTTTCTTT. Its protein is CASSYSDSRNTEAFF.

The chain is built from TRBV5-6 and TRBJ2-7, with D possibly TRBD2 on 5 matching bases. The CDR3 contains 12 residues. Between the trimmed V and J ends, which lost 5 bases and 6 bases, there was a span of 12 bases. Germline V lookup: CDR1 SGHDT, CDR2 YYEEEE. CDR3 nucleotide sequence: TGTGCCAGCAGTCTCGGGGATGGCGAGCAGTACTTC. Translation: CASSLGDGEQYF.

The CDR3 spells CASSEDAQINSPLHF. The CDR3 DNA reads TGTGCCAGCAGCGAAGATGCACAGATAAATTCACCCCTCCACTTT. The chain links TRBV9 to TRBJ1-6; no reliable D call. Trimming shortened V by 3 bases and J by 7 bases, and 14 bases separated the two germline ends. Germline-derived CDR1 and CDR2 are SGDLS and YYNGEE. The CDR3 is 15 residues long.